The present TCR gamma chain was sequenced within a study of Vδ1+ human thymocytes. Study results and limitations: In the thymus, TRG and TRD repertoires looked highly polyclonal with Gaussian CDR3 lengths. Despite high sort purity, roughly a fifth of thymic T cell receptor delta sequences were Vdelta2.

This CDR3 is built from 15 residues. The V segment lost 1 base and the J segment 0 bases; nucleotides outside the gene matches: 6. CDR1 EGSNGY and CDR2 YDSYNSKV come from the germline V gene. The template was reverse-transcribed extracted RNA. CDR3 amplicons came from multiplex PCR with pooled V-gene forward and constant-region reverse primers. TCRdb ran CATT on the multiplex PCR reads. The repertoire has roughly 30,000 gamma-chain clones, roughly a fifth of them found once; the top ten carry approximately 1.7%. A remark on this clone: Antigen specificity is unknown. Other DNA sequences in the sample encode the same CDR3.

The sorted cells were CD3+ Vdelta1+ Vdelta2- thymocytes from alphabeta-depleted thymus. Between roughly 98% and 99.6% of sorted thymocytes were Vdelta1+. The gene calls are TRGV2 and TRGJ1 or TRGJ2. Material: Vdelta1+ gamma-delta thymocytes from the thymus. The subset was: FACS-sorted CD3+ TCRalphabeta- TCRVdelta1+ TCRVdelta2- thymocytes. The TCR comes from a boy under three years old who had congenital heart surgery. CDR3 amino acids: CATWDGPSNYYKKLF. The CDR3 bases are TGTGCCACCTGGGACGGTCCCTCGAATTATTATAAGAAACTCTTT.